This T cell receptor beta chain came from a study of blood T cells in healthy people across ages. Background on the study: Template switching captured about one barcoded beta molecule per two T cells. Regarding the study as a whole: Unknown CMV status may confound age-related changes in expanded clones. Observed TCR beta diversity showed a strong correlation with the percentage of naive T cells as measured by flow cytometry.

As for this clonotype: Its antigen is unidentified.

RNA extraction gave at least 5.5 micrograms of total RNA per sample. A second PCR, run for roughly 7 to 11 cycles, used a sample-barcoded 5' primer plus a J-beta primer mix. TCRdb redid the calling of the 5' RACE reads with MiXCR, one entry per CDR3 protein. The table records about 1.4 million distinct CDR3 sequences, roughly 60% of them present only once. The germline V gene has CDR1 SEHNR and CDR2 FQNEAQ (reference sequence). The CDR3 loop spans 16 amino acids. Trimming left V 7 bases short and J 2 bases short, with 21 bases between. Sequencing input: blood. This TCR came from a man aged 18-30 years in good health. J is TRBJ2-7 and V is TRBV7-9; the D is unclear. The CDR3 is CASTYLGGMGTYEQYF. CDR3 in DNA: TGTGCCAGCACCTACCTGGGCGGTATGGGGACCTACGAGCAGTACTTC. The full variable domain, with the rest looked up from reference TRBV7-9 and TRBJ2-7, is DTGVSQNPRHKITKRGQNVTFRCDPISEHNRLYWYRQTLGQGPEFLTYFQNEAQLEKSRLLSDRFSAERPKGSFSTLEIQRTEQGDSAMYLCASTYLGGMGTYEQYFGPGTRLTVT.